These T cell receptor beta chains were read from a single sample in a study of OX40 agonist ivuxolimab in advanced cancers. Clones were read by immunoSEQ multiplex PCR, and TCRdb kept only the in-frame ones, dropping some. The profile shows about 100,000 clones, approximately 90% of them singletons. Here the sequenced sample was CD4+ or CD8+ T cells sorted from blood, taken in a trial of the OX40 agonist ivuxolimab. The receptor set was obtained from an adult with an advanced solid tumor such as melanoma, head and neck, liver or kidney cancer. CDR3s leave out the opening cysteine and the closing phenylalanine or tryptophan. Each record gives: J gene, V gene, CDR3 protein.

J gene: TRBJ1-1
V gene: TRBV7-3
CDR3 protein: ASSFQGDTEAF

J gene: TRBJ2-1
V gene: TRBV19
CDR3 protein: ASSLALAPPLHEQF

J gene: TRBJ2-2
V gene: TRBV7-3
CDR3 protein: ASSLRQPGELF

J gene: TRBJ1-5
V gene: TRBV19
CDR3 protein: ASSIGGNQPQH

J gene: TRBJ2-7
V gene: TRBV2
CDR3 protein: ASQRDRTREQY

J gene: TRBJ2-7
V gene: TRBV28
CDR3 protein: ASSLPGGSRYEQY

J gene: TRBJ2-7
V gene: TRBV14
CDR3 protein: ASSRSSGIYEQY

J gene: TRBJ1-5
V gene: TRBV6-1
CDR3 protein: ASSGQGRTQPQH

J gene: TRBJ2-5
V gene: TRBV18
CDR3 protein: ASSLERETQY

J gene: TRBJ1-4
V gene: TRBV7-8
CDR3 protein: ASSLRRGATNEKLF

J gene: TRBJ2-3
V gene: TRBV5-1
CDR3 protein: ASSPGLAGGRDTQY

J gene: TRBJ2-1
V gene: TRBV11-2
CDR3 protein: ASSPTSAVNNEQF

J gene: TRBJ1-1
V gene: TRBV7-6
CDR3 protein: ASSWTGVTEAF

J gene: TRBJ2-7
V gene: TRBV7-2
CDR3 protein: ASSLVGSGGPYEQY

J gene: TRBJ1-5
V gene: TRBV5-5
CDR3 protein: ASSLEGGGQPQH

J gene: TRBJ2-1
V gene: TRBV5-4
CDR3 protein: ASSLVDYNNEQF

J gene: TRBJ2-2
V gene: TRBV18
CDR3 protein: ASSPQMRVNTGELF

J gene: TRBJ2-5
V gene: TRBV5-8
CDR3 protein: ASRTTSGRARETQY

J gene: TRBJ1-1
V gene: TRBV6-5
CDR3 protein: ASSYARGSFEAF

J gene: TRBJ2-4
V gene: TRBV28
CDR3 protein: ASSYRDVVAKNIQY

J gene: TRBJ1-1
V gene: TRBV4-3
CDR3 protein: ASSQEGLPGTEAF

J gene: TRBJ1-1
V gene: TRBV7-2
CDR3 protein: ASSHRGRNTEAF

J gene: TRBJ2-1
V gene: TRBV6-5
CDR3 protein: ASSKVLSSHNVQF

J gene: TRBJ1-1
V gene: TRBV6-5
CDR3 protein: ASKVVMNTEAF

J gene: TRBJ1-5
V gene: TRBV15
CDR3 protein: ATSRDKGSNQPQH

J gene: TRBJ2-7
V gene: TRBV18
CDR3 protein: ASSRGVGAYEQY

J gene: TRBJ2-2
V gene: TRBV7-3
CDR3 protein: ASSPTSSGTGELF

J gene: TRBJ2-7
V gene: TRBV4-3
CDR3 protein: ASSQDEYTPPRY

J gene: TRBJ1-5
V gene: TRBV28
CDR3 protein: ASSFTTVGTPQPQH

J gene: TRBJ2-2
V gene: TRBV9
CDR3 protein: ASSESANTGELF

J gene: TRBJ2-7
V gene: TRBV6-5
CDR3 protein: ASRLPGQGHEQY

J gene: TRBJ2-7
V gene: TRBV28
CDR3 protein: ASSPPGGFGYEQY

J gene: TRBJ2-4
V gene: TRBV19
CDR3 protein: ASSSPGLENIQY

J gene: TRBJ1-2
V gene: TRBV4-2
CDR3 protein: ASSPGGGDGYT

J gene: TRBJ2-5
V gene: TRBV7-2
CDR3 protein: ASSPSGPQETQY

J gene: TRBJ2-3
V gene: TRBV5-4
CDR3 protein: ASSSHSETTDTQY

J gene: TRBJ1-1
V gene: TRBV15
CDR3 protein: ATSRDRRYTEAF

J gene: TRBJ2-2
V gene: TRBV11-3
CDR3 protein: ASNTGTGELF

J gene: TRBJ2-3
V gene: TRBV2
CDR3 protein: ASSPWSGSDDTQY

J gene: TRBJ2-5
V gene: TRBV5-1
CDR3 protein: ASSPDRGISETQY

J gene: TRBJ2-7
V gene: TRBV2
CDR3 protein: ASNPLYEQY

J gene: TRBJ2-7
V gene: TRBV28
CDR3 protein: ASSLGGTRYGQY

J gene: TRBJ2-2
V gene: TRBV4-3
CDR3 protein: ASSKMQGPGELF

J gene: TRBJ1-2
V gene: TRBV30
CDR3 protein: AFPIPYGYT

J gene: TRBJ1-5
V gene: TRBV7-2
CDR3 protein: ASSFDTLYSNQPQH

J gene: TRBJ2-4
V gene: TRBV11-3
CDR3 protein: ASTTQAGQNIQY

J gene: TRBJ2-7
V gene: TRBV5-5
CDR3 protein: ASSLTGDPYEQY